This is a list of T cell receptor beta chains from one sample in a study of blood T cell repertoires in COVID-19. Clones were read by immunoSEQ multiplex PCR, and TCRdb kept only the in-frame ones, dropping some. The table includes 350,000 to 450,000 clones, more than 70% detected once. Material: peripheral blood. The receptors were sampled from a woman aged 60-75 years with COVID-19, enrolled during active disease. The CDR3 runs from the conserved cysteine through the conserved F or W. A D gene is named only where the DNA matches it firmly. Only some rows state a clone size, as once, few, many or a class for expanded clones.

V gene: TRBV2
J gene: TRBJ1-1
clone size: few
D gene: TRBD1
CDR3 DNA: TGTGCCAGCAGTGAGAGACAGGGGTTGACTTTCTTT
CDR3 protein: CASSERQGLTFF

V gene: TRBV3-1/TRBV3-2
J gene: TRBJ1-1
clone size: NA
D gene: NA
CDR3 DNA: TGTGCCAGCAGCCAAGTACAGGGCAGCACTGAAGCTTTCTTT
CDR3 protein: CASSQVQGSTEAFF

V gene: TRBV5-5
J gene: TRBJ1-6
clone size: NA
D gene: NA
CDR3 DNA: TGTGCCAGCAGCTTGGACGGGGGGCAGGATTCACCCCTCCACTTT
CDR3 protein: CASSLDGGQDSPLHF

V gene: TRBV7-3
J gene: TRBJ2-7
clone size: NA
D gene: TRBD1
CDR3 DNA: TGTGCCAGCAGCACAGGACAGGGGTACGAGCAGTACTTC
CDR3 protein: CASSTGQGYEQYF

V gene: TRBV3-1/TRBV3-2
J gene: TRBJ2-1
clone size: NA
D gene: TRBD2
CDR3 DNA: TGTGCCAGCAGCCAAGATCCCGCGGGGGGGTTCTACAATGAGCAGTTCTTC
CDR3 protein: CASSQDPAGGFYNEQFF

V gene: TRBV19
J gene: TRBJ1-1
clone size: NA
D gene: NA
CDR3 DNA: TGTGCCAGTAGTATGGATGCTAGTTATGCTTTCTTT
CDR3 protein: CASSMDASYAFF

V gene: TRBV6-6
J gene: TRBJ1-2
clone size: NA
D gene: NA
CDR3 DNA: TGTGCCAGCAGTCGAACGGACACCTTCGGCTACACCTTC
CDR3 protein: CASSRTDTFGYTF

V gene: TRBV6-5
J gene: TRBJ2-2
clone size: NA
D gene: NA
CDR3 DNA: TGTGCCAGCAGTTACAGGGAGAAGATAAACACCGGGGAGCTGTTTTTT
CDR3 protein: CASSYREKINTGELFF

V gene: TRBV6-1
J gene: TRBJ2-2
clone size: NA
D gene: TRBD2
CDR3 DNA: TGTGCCAGCAGTGAACGGACTAGCGGGGGTGGCACCGGGGAGCTGTTTTTT
CDR3 protein: CASSERTSGGGTGELFF

V gene: TRBV5-1
J gene: TRBJ1-2
clone size: NA
D gene: NA
CDR3 DNA: TGCGCCAGCAGCTTGGCCGGAGGGGCTTATGGCTACACCTTC
CDR3 protein: CASSLAGGAYGYTF

V gene: TRBV10-3
J gene: TRBJ2-7
clone size: NA
D gene: TRBD2
CDR3 DNA: TGTGCCATCAGTGAGCTCCTAGCGGGGGGGGTGAACTACGAGCAGTACTTC
CDR3 protein: CAISELLAGGVNYEQYF

V gene: TRBV5-1
J gene: TRBJ2-4
clone size: NA
D gene: TRBD1
CDR3 DNA: TGCGCCAGCAGCCCCACAGGGGGCGCAGGAAACATTCAGTACTTC
CDR3 protein: CASSPTGGAGNIQYF

V gene: TRBV9
J gene: TRBJ2-3
clone size: NA
D gene: TRBD1
CDR3 DNA: TGTGCCAGCAGCGTACAGGGGGCTGGAACAGATACGCAGTATTTT
CDR3 protein: CASSVQGAGTDTQYF

V gene: TRBV6-5
J gene: TRBJ2-3
clone size: NA
D gene: NA
CDR3 DNA: TGTGCCAGCAGTTACCGGGGGGCGGAAGATACGCAGTATTTT
CDR3 protein: CASSYRGAEDTQYF